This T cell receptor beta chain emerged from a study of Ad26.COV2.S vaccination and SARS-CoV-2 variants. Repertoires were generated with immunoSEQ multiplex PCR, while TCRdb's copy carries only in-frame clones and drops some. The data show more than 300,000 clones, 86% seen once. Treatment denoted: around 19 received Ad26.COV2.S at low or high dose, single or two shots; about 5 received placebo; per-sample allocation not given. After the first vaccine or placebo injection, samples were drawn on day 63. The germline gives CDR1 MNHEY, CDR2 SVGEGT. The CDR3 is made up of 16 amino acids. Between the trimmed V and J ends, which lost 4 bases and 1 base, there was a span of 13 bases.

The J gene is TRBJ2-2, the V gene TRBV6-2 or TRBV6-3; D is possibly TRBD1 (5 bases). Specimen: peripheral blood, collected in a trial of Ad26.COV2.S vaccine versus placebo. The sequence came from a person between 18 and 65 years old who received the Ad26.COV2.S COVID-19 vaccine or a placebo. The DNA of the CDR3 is TGTGCCAGCAGTTCCCGGCGGACATTGAACACCGGGGAGCTGTTTTTT. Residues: CASSSRRTLNTGELFF.